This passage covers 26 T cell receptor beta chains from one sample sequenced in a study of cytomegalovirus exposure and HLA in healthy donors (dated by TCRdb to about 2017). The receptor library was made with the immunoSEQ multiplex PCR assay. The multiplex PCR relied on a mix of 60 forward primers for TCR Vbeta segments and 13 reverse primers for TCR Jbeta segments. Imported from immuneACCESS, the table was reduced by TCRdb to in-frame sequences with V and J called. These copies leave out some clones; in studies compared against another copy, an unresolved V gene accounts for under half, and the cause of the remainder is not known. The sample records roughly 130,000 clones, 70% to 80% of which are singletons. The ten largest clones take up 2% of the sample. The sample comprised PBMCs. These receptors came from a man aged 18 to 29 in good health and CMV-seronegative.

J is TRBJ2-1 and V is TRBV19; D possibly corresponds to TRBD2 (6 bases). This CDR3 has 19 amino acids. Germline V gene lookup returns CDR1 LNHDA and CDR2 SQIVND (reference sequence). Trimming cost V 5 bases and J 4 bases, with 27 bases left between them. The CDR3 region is CASSLVRRGMLPTYNEQFF. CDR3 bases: TGTGCCAGTAGTCTCGTTCGGCGCGGGATGCTCCCAACTTACAATGAGCAGTTCTTC.

The CDR3 nucleotides are TGTGCCAGTTCTAGCGGGAGGGCCGTCGATACGCAGTATTTT. The encoded protein is CASSSGRAVDTQYF. The chain couples TRBV19 to TRBJ2-3; TRBD2 matches 12 bases. With 8 bases clipped from V and 6 bases from J, the junction kept 6 bases outside the gene matches. This CDR3 comprises 14 residues. Germline-derived CDR1 and CDR2 are LNHDA and SQIVND (reference sequence).

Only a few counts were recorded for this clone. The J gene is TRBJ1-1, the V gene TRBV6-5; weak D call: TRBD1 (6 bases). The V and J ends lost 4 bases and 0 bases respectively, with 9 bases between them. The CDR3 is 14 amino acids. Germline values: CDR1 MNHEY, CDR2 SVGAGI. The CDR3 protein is CASSSGTLNTEAFF. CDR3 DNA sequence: TGTGCCAGCAGTTCCGGGACACTGAACACTGAAGCTTTCTTT.

Written as DNA, the CDR3 is TGTGCCAGCAGTTTATGGCAGGGATCCTACGAGCAGTACTTC. Encoded protein: CASSLWQGSYEQYF. The V gene is TRBV28, the J gene TRBJ2-7; tentative D call: TRBD1 (5 bases). The CDR3 is 14 residues long. Germline V lookup: CDR1 MDHEN, CDR2 SYDVKM. V lost 0 bases, J lost 1 base, and 7 bases lay in between.

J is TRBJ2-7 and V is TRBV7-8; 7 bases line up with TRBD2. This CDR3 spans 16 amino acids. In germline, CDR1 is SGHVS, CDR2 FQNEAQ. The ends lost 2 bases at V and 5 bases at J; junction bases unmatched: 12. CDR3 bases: TGTGCCAGCAGCTTAAATGAGGGGAGGGCCGGGGACGAGCAGTACTTC. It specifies CASSLNEGRAGDEQYF.

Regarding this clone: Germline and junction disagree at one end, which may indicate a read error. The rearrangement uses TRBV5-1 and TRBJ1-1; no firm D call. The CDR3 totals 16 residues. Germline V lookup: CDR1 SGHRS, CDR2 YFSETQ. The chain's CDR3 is CVSSLGSGGVDTEAFF. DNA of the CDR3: TGCGTCAGCAGCTTGGGGTCAGGCGGGGTGGACACTGAAGCTTTCTTT.

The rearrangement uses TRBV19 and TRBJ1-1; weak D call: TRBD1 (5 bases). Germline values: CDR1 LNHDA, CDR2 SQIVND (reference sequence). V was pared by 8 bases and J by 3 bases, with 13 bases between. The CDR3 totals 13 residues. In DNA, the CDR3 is TGTGCCAGTGCACAGGTCATGGACACTGAAGCTTTCTTT. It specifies CASAQVMDTEAFF.

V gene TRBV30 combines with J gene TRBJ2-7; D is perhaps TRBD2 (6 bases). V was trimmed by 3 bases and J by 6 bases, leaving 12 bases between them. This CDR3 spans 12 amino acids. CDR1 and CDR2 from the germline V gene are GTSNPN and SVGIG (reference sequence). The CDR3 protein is CAWSIPGVEQYF. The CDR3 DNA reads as TGTGCCTGGAGCATCCCGGGGGTCGAGCAGTACTTC.

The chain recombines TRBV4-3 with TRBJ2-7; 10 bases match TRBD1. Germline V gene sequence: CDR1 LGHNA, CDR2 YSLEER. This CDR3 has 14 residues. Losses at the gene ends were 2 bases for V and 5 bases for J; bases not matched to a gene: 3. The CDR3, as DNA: TGCGCCAGCAGCCAACGGACAGGGGGTGACGAGCAGTACTTC. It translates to CASSQRTGGDEQYF.

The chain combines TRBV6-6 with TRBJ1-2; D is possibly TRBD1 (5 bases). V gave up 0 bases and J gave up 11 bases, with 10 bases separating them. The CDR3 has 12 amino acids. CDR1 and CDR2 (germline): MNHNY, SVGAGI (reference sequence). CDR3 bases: TGTGCCAGCAGTTACTCGGGGGGACGGTACACCTTC. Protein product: CASSYSGGRYTF.

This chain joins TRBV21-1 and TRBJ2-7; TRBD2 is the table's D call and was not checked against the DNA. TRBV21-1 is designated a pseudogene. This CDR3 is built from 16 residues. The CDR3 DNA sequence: TGTGCCAGCAGCAAGTCTCCAACTAGCGGGAACTACGAGCAGTACTTC. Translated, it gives CASSKSPTSGNYEQYF.

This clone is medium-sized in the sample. DNA of the CDR3: TGTGCCAGCAGACCCGGACAGGGGAATTCACCCCTCCACTTT. Translated, it gives CASRPGQGNSPLHF. The gene calls are TRBV5-4 and TRBJ1-6; 9 nucleotides agree with TRBD1. The V segment lost 5 bases and the J segment 7 bases; nucleotides outside the gene matches: 4. Germline CDR1 SGHNT, CDR2 YYREEE (reference sequence). The CDR3 sequence is 14 residues long.

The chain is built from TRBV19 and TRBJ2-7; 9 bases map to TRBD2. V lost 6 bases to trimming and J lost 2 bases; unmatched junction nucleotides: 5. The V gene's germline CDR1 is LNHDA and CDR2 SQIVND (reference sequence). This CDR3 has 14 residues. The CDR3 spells CASSRREGAYEQYF. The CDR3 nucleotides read TGTGCCAGTAGCCGGCGGGAGGGGGCCTACGAGCAGTACTTC.

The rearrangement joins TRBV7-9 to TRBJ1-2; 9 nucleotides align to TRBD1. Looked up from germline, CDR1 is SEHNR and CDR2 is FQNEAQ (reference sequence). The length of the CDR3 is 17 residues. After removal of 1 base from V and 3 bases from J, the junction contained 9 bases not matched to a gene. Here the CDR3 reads CASSLEGTGGADYGYTF. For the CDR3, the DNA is TGTGCCAGCAGCTTAGAAGGCACAGGGGGCGCTGACTATGGCTACACCTTC.

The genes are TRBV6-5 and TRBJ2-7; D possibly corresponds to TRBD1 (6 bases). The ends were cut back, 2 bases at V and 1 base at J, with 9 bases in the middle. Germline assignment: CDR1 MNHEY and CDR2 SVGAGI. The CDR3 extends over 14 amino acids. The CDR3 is CASSYSQGSYEQYF. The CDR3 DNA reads TGTGCCAGCAGTTACAGTCAGGGGTCCTACGAGCAGTACTTC.

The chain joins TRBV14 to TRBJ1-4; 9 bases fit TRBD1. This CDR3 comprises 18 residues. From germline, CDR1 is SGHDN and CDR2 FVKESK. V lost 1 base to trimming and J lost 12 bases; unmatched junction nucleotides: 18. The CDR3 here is CASSQVRSSGTGRSELFF. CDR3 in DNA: TGTGCCAGCAGCCAAGTTCGGAGCTCGGGGACAGGGAGATCGGAACTGTTTTTT.

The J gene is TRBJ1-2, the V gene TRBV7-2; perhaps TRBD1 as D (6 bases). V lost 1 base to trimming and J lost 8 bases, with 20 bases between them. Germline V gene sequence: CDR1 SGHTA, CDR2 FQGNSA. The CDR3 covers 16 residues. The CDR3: CASSLVAGAREAGYTF. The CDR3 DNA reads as TGTGCCAGCAGCTTAGTTGCGGGGGCCAGGGAGGCCGGCTACACCTTC.

The CDR3 protein is CASSPMNPTGLGETQYF. The CDR3 coding sequence is TGTGCCAGCAGTCCCATGAACCCGACAGGGCTGGGAGAGACCCAGTACTTC. The genes are TRBV27 and TRBJ2-5; 7 positions match TRBD1. The J segment lost 4 bases and the V segment lost 5 bases, leaving 16 bases of the junction unmatched. The CDR3 length is 17 residues. CDR1 MNHEY and CDR2 SMNVEV come from the germline V gene (reference sequence).

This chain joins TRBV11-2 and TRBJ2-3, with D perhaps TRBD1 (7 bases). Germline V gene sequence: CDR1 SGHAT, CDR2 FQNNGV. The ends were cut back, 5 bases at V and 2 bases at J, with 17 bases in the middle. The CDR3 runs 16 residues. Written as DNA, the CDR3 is TGTGCCAGCAGCCCCCCCCAGGGGGGAGTCACAGATACGCAGTATTTT. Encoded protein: CASSPPQGGVTDTQYF.

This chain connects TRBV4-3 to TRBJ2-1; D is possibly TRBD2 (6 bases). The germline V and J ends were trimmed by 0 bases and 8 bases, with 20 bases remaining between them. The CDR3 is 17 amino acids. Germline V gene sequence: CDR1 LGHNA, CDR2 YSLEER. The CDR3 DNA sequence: TGCGCCAGCAGCCAAGATCCCCTGGCGGGGCCACAATATGAGCAGTTCTTC. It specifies CASSQDPLAGPQYEQFF.

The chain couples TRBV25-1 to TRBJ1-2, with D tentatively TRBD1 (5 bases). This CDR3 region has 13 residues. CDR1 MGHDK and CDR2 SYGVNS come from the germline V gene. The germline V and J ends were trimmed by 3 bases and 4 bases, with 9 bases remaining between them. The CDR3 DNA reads TGTGCCAGCAGTGACCAGGGTGTCTATGGCTACACCTTC. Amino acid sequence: CASSDQGVYGYTF.

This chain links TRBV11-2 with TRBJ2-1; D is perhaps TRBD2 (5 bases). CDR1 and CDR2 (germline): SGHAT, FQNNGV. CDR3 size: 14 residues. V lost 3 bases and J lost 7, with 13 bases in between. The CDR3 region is CASSFHRTRNEQFF. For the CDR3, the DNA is TGTGCCAGCAGCTTCCACAGAACTAGAAATGAGCAGTTCTTC.

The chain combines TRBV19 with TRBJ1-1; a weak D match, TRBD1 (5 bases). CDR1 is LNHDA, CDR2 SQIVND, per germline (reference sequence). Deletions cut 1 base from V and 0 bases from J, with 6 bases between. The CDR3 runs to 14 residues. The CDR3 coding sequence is TGTGCCAGTAGTATAGGGGGGGTGAACACTGAAGCTTTCTTT. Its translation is CASSIGGVNTEAFF.

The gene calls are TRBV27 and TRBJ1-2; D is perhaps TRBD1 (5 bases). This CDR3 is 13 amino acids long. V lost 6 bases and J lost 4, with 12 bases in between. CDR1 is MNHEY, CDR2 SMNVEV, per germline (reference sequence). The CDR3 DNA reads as TGTGCCAGCAGGGAGGGACGGACCTATGGCTACACCTTC. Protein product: CASREGRTYGYTF.

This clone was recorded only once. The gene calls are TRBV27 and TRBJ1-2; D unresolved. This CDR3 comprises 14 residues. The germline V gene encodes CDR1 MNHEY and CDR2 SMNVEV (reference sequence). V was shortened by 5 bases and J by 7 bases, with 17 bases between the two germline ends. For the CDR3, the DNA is TGTGCCAGCAGTCGCCTAACAGTTTCATCTGGCTACACCTTC. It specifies CASSRLTVSSGYTF.

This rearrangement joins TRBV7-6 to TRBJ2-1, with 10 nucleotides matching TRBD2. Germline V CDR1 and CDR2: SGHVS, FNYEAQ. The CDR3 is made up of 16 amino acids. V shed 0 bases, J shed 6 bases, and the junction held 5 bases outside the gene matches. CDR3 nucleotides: TGTGCCAGCAGCTTAGCGGCTAGCGGGGGTTCCAATGAGCAGTTCTTC. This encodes CASSLAASGGSNEQFF.